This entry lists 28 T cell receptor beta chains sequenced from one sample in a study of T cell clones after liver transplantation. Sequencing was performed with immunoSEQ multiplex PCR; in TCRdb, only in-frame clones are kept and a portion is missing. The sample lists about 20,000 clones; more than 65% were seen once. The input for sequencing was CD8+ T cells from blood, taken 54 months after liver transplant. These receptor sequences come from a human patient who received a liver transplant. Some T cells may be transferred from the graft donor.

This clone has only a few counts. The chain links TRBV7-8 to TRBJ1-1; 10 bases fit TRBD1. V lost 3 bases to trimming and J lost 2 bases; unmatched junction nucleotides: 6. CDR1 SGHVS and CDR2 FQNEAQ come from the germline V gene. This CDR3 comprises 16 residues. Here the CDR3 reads CASSLTGGAGNTEAFF. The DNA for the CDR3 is TGTGCCAGCAGCTTGACAGGGGGCGCAGGAAACACTGAAGCTTTCTTT.

The CDR3 DNA sequence: TGTGCCAGCAGCGATAAGGGCGTAAAGACTGAAGCTTTCTTT. The encoded protein is CASSDKGVKTEAFF. The chain carries TRBV9 and TRBJ1-1, with D unclear. Looked up from germline, CDR1 is SGDLS and CDR2 is YYNGEE. V lost 3 bases and J lost 5, with 14 bases in between. The CDR3 extends over 14 amino acids.

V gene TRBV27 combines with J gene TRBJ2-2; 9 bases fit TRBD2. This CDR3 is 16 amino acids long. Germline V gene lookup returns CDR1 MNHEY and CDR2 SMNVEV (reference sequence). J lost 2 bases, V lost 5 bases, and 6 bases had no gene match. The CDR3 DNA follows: TGTGCCAGCAGTAGCTTAGCGGGGGTTAACACCGGGGAGCTGTTTTTT. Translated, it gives CASSSLAGVNTGELFF.

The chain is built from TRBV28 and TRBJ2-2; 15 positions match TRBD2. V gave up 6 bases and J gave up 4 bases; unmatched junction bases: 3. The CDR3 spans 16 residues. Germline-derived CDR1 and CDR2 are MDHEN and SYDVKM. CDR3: CASRGLAGGLTGELFF. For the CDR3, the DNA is TGTGCCAGCAGAGGACTAGCGGGGGGGCTCACCGGGGAGCTGTTTTTT. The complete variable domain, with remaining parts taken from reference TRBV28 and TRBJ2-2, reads DVKVTQSSRYLVKRTGEKVFLECVQDMDHENMFWYRQDPGLGLRLIYFSYDVKMKEKGDIPEGYSVSREKKERFSLILESASTNQTSMYLCASRGLAGGLTGELFFGEGSRLTVL.

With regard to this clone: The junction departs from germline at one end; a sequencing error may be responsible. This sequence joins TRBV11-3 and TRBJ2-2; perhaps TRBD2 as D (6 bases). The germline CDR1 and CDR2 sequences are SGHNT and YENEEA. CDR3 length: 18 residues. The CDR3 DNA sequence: TGTGCCAGCAGCTTAGGAACTAGGCTCGGAGGGAACTCCGGGGAGCTGTTTTTT. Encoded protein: CASSLGTRLGGNSGELFF.

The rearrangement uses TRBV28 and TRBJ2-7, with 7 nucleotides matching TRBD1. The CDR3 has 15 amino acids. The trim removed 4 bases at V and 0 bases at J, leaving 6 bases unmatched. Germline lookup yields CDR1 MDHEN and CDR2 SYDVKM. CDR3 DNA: TGTGCCAGCAGTTCGGGACAGCTAACCTCCTACGAGCAGTACTTC. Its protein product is CASSSGQLTSYEQYF.

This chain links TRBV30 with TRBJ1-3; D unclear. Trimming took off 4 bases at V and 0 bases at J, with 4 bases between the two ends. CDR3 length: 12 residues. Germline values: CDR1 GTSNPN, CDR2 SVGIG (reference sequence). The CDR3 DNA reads TGTGCCTGGACCGTCTCTGGAAACACCATATATTTT. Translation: CAWTVSGNTIYF.

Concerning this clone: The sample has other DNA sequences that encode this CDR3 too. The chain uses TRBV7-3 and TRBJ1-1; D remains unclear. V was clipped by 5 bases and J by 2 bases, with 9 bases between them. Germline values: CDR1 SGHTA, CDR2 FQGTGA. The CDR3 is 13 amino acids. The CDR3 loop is CASSLGYNTEAFF. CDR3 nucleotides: TGTGCCAGCAGCCTCGGTTATAACACTGAAGCTTTCTTT.

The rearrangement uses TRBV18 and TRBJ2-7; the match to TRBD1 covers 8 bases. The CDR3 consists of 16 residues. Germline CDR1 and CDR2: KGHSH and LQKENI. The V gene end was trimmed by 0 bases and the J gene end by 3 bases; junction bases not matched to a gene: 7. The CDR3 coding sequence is TGTGCCAGCTCACCACCCTCCAGGGGGCTCGGCTACGAGCAGTACTTC. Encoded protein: CASSPPSRGLGYEQYF.

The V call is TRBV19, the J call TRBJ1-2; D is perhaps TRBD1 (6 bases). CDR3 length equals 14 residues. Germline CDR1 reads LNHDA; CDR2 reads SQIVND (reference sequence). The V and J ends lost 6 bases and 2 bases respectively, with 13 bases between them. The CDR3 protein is CASRMTGPNYGYTF. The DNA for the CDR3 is TGTGCCAGTAGGATGACAGGCCCCAACTATGGCTACACCTTC.

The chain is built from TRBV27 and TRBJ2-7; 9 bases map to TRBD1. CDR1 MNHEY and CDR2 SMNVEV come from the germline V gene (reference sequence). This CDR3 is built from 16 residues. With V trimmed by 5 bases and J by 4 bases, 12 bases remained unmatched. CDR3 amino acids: CASSPAPTGQGYEQYF. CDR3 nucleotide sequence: TGTGCCAGCAGTCCAGCGCCCACGGGACAGGGATACGAGCAGTACTTC.

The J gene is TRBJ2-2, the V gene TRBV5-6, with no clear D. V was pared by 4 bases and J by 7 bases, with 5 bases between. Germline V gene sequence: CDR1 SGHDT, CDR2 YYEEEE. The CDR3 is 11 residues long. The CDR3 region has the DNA TGTGCCAGCAGCCGACTCGGGGAGCTGTTTTTT. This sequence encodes CASSRLGELFF.

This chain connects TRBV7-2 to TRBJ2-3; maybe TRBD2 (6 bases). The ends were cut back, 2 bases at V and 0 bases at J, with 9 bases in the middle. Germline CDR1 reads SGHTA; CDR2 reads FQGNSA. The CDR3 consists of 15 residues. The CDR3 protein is CASSLLAVSTDTQYF. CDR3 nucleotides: TGTGCCAGCAGCTTATTAGCGGTGAGCACAGATACGCAGTATTTT.

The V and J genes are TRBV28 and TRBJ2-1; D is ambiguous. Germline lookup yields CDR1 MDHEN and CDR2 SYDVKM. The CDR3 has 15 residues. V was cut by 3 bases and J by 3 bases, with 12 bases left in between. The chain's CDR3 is CASSFIKSFYNEQFF. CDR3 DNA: TGTGCCAGCAGTTTTATAAAGTCTTTCTACAATGAGCAGTTCTTC.

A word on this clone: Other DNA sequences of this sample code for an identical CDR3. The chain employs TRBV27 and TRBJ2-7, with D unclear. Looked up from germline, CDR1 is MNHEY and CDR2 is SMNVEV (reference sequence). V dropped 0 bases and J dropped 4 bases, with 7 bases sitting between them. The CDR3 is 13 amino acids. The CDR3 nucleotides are TGTGCCAGCAGTTTATCTGGCGGATACGAGCAGTACTTC. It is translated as CASSLSGGYEQYF.

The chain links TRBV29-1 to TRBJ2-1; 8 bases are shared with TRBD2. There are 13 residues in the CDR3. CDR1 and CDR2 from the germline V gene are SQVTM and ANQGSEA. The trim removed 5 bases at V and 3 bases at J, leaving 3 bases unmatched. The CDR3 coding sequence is TGCAGCGTTTCTAGCGGGTTCTACAATGAGCAGTTCTTC. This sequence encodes CSVSSGFYNEQFF.

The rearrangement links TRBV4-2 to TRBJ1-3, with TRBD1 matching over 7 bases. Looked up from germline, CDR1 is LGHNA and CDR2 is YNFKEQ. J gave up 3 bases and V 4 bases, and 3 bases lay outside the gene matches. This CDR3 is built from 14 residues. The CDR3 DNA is TGTGCCAGCAGCCCCGGGGACAGTGGAAACACCATATATTTT. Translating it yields CASSPGDSGNTIYF.

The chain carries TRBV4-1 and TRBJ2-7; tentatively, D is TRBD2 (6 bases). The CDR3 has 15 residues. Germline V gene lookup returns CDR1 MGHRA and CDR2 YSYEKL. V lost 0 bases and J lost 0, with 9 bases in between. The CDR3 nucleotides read TGCGCCAGCAGCCAAGAGGGGGGATACTCCTACGAGCAGTACTTC. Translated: CASSQEGGYSYEQYF.

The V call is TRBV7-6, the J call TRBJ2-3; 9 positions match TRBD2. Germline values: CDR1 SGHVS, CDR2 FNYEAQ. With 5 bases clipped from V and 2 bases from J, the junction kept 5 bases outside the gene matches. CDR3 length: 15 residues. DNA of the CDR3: TGTGCCAGCAGCCTAAGCGGGGGGAACACAGATACGCAGTATTTT. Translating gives CASSLSGGNTDTQYF.

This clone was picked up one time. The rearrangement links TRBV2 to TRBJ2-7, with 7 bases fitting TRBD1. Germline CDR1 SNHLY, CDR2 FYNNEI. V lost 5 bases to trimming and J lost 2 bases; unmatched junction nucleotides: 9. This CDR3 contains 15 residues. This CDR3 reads CASSSIRTGAYEQYF. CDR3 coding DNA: TGTGCCAGCAGTTCCATCCGGACAGGCGCCTACGAGCAGTACTTC.

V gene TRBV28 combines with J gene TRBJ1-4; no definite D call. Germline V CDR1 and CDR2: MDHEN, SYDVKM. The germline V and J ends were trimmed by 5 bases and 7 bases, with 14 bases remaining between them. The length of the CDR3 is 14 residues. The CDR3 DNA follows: TGTGCCAGCAGTCTCACCGCTAGTGGTGAAAAACTGTTTTTT. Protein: CASSLTASGEKLFF.

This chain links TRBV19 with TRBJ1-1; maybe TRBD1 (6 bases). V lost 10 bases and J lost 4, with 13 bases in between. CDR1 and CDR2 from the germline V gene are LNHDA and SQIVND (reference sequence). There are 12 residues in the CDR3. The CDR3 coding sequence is TGTGCCATACAGGGATTCGGCACTGAAGCTTTCTTT. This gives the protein CAIQGFGTEAFF.

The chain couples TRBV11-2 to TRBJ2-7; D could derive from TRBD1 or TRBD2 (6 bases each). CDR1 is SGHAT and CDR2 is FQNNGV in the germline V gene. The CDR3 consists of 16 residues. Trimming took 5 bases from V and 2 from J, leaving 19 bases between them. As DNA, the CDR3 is TGTGCCAGCAGCATCCGGGACACAGGAGGGGCCTACGAGCAGTACTTC. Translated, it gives CASSIRDTGGAYEQYF.

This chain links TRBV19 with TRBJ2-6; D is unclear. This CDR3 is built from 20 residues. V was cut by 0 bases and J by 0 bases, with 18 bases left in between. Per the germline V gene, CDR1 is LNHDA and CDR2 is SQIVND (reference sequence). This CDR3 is CASSIDLWVGGSSGANVLTF. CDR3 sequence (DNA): TGTGCCAGTAGTATAGATCTATGGGTCGGCGGATCCTCTGGGGCCAACGTCCTGACTTTC.

The CDR3 loop is CASSELTSGGAEDTQYF. The CDR3 coding sequence is TGTGCCAGCAGCGAACTGACTAGCGGGGGGGCAGAAGATACGCAGTATTTT. The chain recombines TRBV2 with TRBJ2-3; TRBD2 aligns across 14 bases. After removal of 6 bases from V and 5 bases from J, the junction contained 10 bases not matched to a gene. This CDR3 comprises 17 residues. From germline, CDR1 is SNHLY and CDR2 FYNNEI. Complete variable domain (other parts from reference TRBV2 and TRBJ2-3): EPEVTQTPSHQVTQMGQEVILRCVPISNHLYFYWYRQILGQKVEFLVSFYNNEISEKSEIFDDQFSVERPDGSNFTLKIRSTKLEDSAMYFCASSELTSGGAEDTQYFGPGTRLTVL.

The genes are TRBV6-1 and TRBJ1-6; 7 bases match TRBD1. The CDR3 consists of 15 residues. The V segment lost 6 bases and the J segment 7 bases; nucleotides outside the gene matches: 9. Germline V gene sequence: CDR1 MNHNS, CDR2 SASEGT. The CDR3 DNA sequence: TGTGCCAGCAGGCTGGTCCGGGACAGAAATTCACCCCTCCACTTT. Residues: CASRLVRDRNSPLHF.

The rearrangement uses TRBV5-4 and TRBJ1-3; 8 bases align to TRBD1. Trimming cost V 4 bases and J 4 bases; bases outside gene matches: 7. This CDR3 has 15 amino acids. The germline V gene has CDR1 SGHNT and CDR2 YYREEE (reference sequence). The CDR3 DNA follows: TGTGCCAGCAGCCTGCAGGGGGCGCCGGGAAACACCATATATTTT. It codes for CASSLQGAPGNTIYF.

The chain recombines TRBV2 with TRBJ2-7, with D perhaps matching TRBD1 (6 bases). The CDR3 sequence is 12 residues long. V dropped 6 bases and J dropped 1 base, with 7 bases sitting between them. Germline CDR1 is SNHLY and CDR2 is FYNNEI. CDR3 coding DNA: TGTGCCAGCAGGGACAGATCCTACGAGCAGTACTTC. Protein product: CASRDRSYEQYF.